The 14 T cell receptor beta chains below were found in one sample sequenced in a study of persistence of HIV-infected CD4 T cells. These TCRs' antigens remain unknown. The immunoSEQ assay was version 4, run in survey mode. Profiled with immunoSEQ multiplex PCR; TCRdb holds only in-frame clones, not every one. Of 5,500 to 9,000 clones listed, roughly three quarters are singletons. Stimulation used 10 ug/mL lysate from CMV-infected fibroblasts. Responding CD4+ T cells were sorted by upregulation of both CD40 ligand and CD69. This sample comprised CD4+ T cells sorted from PBMCs after 18-hour stimulation, obtained from a patient who received antiretroviral therapy. The receptor source for this set is an adult woman with HIV who was CMV-seropositive.

The rearrangement joins TRBV6-1 to TRBJ1-5; D is possibly TRBD1 (5 bases). CDR1 is MNHNS and CDR2 is SASEGT in the germline V gene. The V and J ends lost 2 bases and 6 bases respectively, with 14 bases between them. The CDR3 has 15 amino acids. As DNA, the CDR3 is TGTGCCAGCAGTGAAATGGCGCGGAGGGGTCAGCCCCAGCATTTT. This translates into CASSEMARRGQPQHF.

The chain links TRBV27 to TRBJ2-7; a possible D gene is TRBD1 (6 bases). Germline V gene lookup returns CDR1 MNHEY and CDR2 SMNVEV (reference sequence). The CDR3 loop spans 14 amino acids. Trimming took 5 bases from V and 3 from J, leaving 14 bases between them. The CDR3 bases are TGTGCCAGCAGTCTCAGGGGTCCGGACTACGAGCAGTACTTC. Translation gives CASSLRGPDYEQYF.

CDR3 DNA: TGTGCCAGCTCACTTGCGGGCAGCTCCTACGAGCAGTACTTC. This sequence encodes CASSLAGSSYEQYF. V and J are TRBV18 and TRBJ2-7; D possibly corresponds to TRBD2 (5 bases). Trimming left V 4 bases short and J 0 bases short, with 10 bases between. Germline V gene lookup returns CDR1 KGHSH and CDR2 LQKENI. The CDR3 loop spans 14 amino acids.

The V call is TRBV7-2, the J call TRBJ1-2; possible D gene TRBD1, 6 bases. Germline loops: CDR1 SGHTA, CDR2 FQGNSA. The CDR3 runs 15 residues. CDR3 bases: TGTGTCGTCTCTAGTGGGGGGGCGCGGAACTATGGCTACACCTTC. Translating gives CVVSSGGARNYGYTF.

J is TRBJ1-6 and V is TRBV19; 7 nucleotides match TRBD1. Germline lookup yields CDR1 LNHDA and CDR2 SQIVND (reference sequence). The CDR3 runs 16 residues. J lost 7 bases, V lost 5 bases, and 11 bases had no gene match. DNA of the CDR3: TGTGCCAGTAGTTCTCTGGGACAGCAGCCCAATTCACCCCTCCACTTT. Its protein product is CASSSLGQQPNSPLHF.

This clone was picked up a small number of times. This chain links TRBV5-8 with TRBJ1-1, with 7 bases aligning to TRBD1. Germline CDR1 is SGHTS and CDR2 is YDEGEE. J lost 4 bases, V lost 3 bases, and 12 bases had no gene match. The CDR3 spans 16 residues. This CDR3 is CASSSGNRGGSTEAFF. The DNA for the CDR3 is TGTGCCAGCAGCTCGGGGAACAGGGGTGGGTCCACTGAAGCTTTCTTT.

The genes are TRBV5-8 and TRBJ1-5; 10 bases align to TRBD1. Trimming took 4 bases from V and 11 from J; bases not matched to a gene: 3. CDR3 length: 12 amino acids. From germline, CDR1 is SGHTS and CDR2 YDEGEE. In DNA form, the CDR3 reads TGTGCCAGCAGCCGGGACAGGGGTTCCCAGCATTTT. This translates into CASSRDRGSQHF.

This chain links TRBV24-1 with TRBJ2-1; TRBD1 is a possible D gene (6 bases). Germline V gene data show CDR1 as KGHDR and CDR2 as SFDVKD. Trimming pared 2 bases from V and 5 bases from J, leaving 12 bases between. The CDR3 runs to 15 residues. The CDR3 region has the DNA TGTGCCACCAGTGATTCAGGGGAACACAACAATGAGCAGTTCTTC. It specifies CATSDSGEHNNEQFF.

The V gene is TRBV19, the J gene TRBJ1-5; no definite D call. V lost 0 bases to trimming and J lost 5 bases, with 11 bases between them. This CDR3 is built from 15 residues. The germline CDR1 and CDR2 sequences are LNHDA and SQIVND (reference sequence). The CDR3 nucleotides are TGTGCCAGTAGTATAGATTTCAGGTCCCATCAGCCCCAGCATTTT. This codes for CASSIDFRSHQPQHF. Combining the CDR3 with reference TRBV19 and TRBJ1-5 gives the whole variable domain DGGITQSPKYLFRKEGQNVTLSCEQNLNHDAMYWYRQDPGQGLRLIYYSQIVNDFQKGDIAEGYSVSREKKESFPLTVTSAQKNPTAFYLCASSIDFRSHQPQHFGDGTRLSIL.

The chain couples TRBV12-3 or TRBV12-4 to TRBJ1-2; possible D gene TRBD1, 5 bases. Trimming cost V 4 bases and J 8 bases, with 8 bases left between them. The CDR3 consists of 11 residues. CDR3 region: CASSSGTGYTF. CDR3 sequence (DNA): TGTGCCAGCAGTTCAGGGACCGGCTACACCTTC.

This clone was detected only once. The V call is TRBV5-1, the J call TRBJ2-5; D is unclear. V was pared by 0 bases and J by 5 bases, with 11 bases between. This CDR3 is built from 14 residues. Germline CDR1 SGHRS, CDR2 YFSETQ. The chain's CDR3 is CASSLEHNWETQYF. CDR3 in DNA: TGCGCCAGCAGCTTGGAGCATAACTGGGAGACCCAGTACTTC. Full variable domain (rest looked up from reference TRBV5-1 and TRBJ2-5): KAGVTQTPRYLIKTRGQQVTLSCSPISGHRSVSWYQQTPGQGLQFLFEYFSETQRNKGNFPGRFSGRQFSNSRSEMNVSTLELGDSALYLCASSLEHNWETQYFGPGTRLLVL.

The genes are TRBV5-1 and TRBJ2-5; tentatively, D is TRBD2 (6 bases). The CDR3 extends over 15 amino acids. Germline CDR1 is SGHRS and CDR2 is YFSETQ. Trimming took 1 base from V and 3 from J, leaving 13 bases between them. The CDR3 nucleotides read TGCGCCAGCAGCTTGAAGCCACCGGGAGAAGAGACCCAGTACTTC. It is translated as CASSLKPPGEETQYF.

The chain is built from TRBV30 and TRBJ1-1, with a possible D match to TRBD1 (5 bases). Germline CDR1 and CDR2: GTSNPN and SVGIG (reference sequence). V shed 1 base and J shed 11 bases, with 17 bases lying between them. The CDR3 loop spans 13 amino acids. As DNA, the CDR3 is TGTGCCTGGAGTGGTCAGGGTTTAGTTGCGGCTTTCTTT. Its protein is CAWSGQGLVAAFF.

This clone was seen a handful of times. This rearrangement joins TRBV4-2 to TRBJ1-3; D gene ambiguous. Looked up from germline, CDR1 is LGHNA and CDR2 is YNFKEQ. Trimming stripped 1 base from V and 0 bases from J, with 10 bases between. The CDR3 totals 16 residues. The CDR3 region has the DNA TGTGCCAGCAGCCAAGGACGAGTGAACTCTGGAAACACCATATATTTT. This translates into CASSQGRVNSGNTIYF.